This T cell receptor beta chain stems from a study of blood T cell repertoires in COVID-19. Study context: Samples came from the United States, Italy and Spain, spanning acute and convalescent COVID-19.

This CDR3 contains 16 residues. With 3 bases clipped from V and 0 bases from J, the junction kept 4 bases outside the gene matches. CDR1 is KGHSH, CDR2 LQKENI, per germline. This clone appeared a single time. Categorization into cohorts depended on clinical history that participants reported. Original analysis: Amplified reference gene primers provided the basis for estimating nucleated cell counts. TCRdb keeps only in-frame clones here, not all; method: immunoSEQ multiplex PCR. V and J calls and clone size are as listed in that table; D and trimming were resolved from the DNA. The data show around 170,000 clones, about 90% seen once.

This clonotype originated in a woman between 50 and 59 years old who had recovered from COVID-19. The sequenced sample consisted of PBMCs or T cells enriched from blood (not recorded which). The V and J genes are TRBV18 and TRBJ1-5; 8 nucleotides match TRBD1. The CDR3 loop is CASSPGQADSNQPQHF. CDR3 in DNA: TGTGCCAGCTCACCGGGACAGGCTGATAGCAATCAGCCCCAGCATTTT.